The sequence of this T cell receptor beta chain was determined in a study of cytomegalovirus exposure and HLA in healthy donors. Whole-study findings and limits: Cytomegalovirus association was listed for under 200 TCR beta chains. Later work found most CMV-associated TCR beta chains apparently HLA-restricted.

On this clone itself: The antigen is undetermined.

Primers included in the PCR were 60 Vbeta and 13 Jbeta primers. Sequenced by immunoSEQ multiplex PCR; TCRdb stores in-frame clones only, minus some. The sample yields roughly 100,000 clones, about 80% seen once. The sequencing input was PBMCs. The sequence derives from a man aged 60 to 75 in good health and CMV-seropositive.

The CDR3 region is CASSPTGSTEAFF. The CDR3 nucleotides read TGTGCCAGCTCACCGACAGGGTCCACTGAAGCTTTCTTT. This chain connects TRBV18 to TRBJ1-1; 7 nucleotides agree with TRBD1. Germline CDR1 is KGHSH and CDR2 is LQKENI. The CDR3 runs to 13 residues. V shed 3 bases, J shed 4 bases, and the junction held 2 bases outside the gene matches.